What follows are 12 T cell receptor beta chains derived from one specimen sequenced in a study of blood T cells in healthy people across ages. The use of a sample-barcoded 5' primer and a J-beta primer mix characterized a second PCR of about 6 to 11 cycles. TCRdb used MiXCR to reprocess the 5' RACE reads, holding one entry per CDR3 protein. The sample contains some 1.7 million distinct CDR3 sequences, roughly 27% of which appear only once. Sequencing used blood. These receptor sequences come from a young woman in good health.

Of note for this clonotype: One junction end disagrees with the germline gene, perhaps due to a read error. The gene calls are TRBV14 and TRBJ2-7; 16 bases line up with TRBD2. CDR3 length: 18 amino acids. CDR1 is SGHDN and CDR2 is FVKESK in the germline V gene. CDR3 region: CANSQEGLAGGLRSEQYF. The CDR3, as DNA: TGTGCCAACAGCCAAGAGGGACTAGCGGGAGGGCTTAGGAGCGAGCAGTACTTC.

A note on this clonotype: One base away lies a much larger clone, so this may be a sequencing read error. This chain connects TRBV7-2 to TRBJ2-1, with 10 positions matching TRBD2. From germline, CDR1 is SGHTA and CDR2 FQGNSA. CDR3 length equals 16 residues. CDR3 in DNA: TGTGCCAACAGCCTCCAGACTAGCGGGCCCTACAATGAGCAGTTCTTC. Amino acid sequence: CANSLQTSGPYNEQFF.

This clonotype was seen a few times. This chain connects TRBV10-3 to TRBJ1-1; D call uncertain. This CDR3 spans 12 amino acids. Germline V gene data show CDR1 as ENHRY and CDR2 as SYGVKD. V gave up 3 bases and J gave up 4 bases, with 6 bases separating them. The CDR3: CAISDWVTEAFF. CDR3 nucleotides: TGTGCCATCAGTGACTGGGTCACTGAAGCTTTCTTT.

This clonotype has only a few counts. This chain joins TRBV24-1 and TRBJ2-1, with unresolved D. In germline, CDR1 is KGHDR, CDR2 SFDVKD. Trimming took 1 base from V and 0 from J, leaving 9 bases between them. The CDR3 has 16 residues. The CDR3 sequence: CATSDFETISYNEQFF. The CDR3 bases are TGTGCCACCAGTGATTTTGAGACCATCTCCTACAATGAGCAGTTCTTC.

V is TRBV11-2 and J is TRBJ2-4; TRBD2 matches 11 bases. The DNA matches TRBJ2-7 better at its end, which makes the J call doubtful. The CDR3 has 15 residues. CDR1 is SGHAT, CDR2 FQNNGV, per germline. The CDR3 reads CASSSTSGGPYEQYF. CDR3 coding DNA: TGTGCCAGCAGCTCCACTAGCGGGGGCCCTTACGAGCAGTACTTC.

This clonotype has a handful of counts. The rearrangement links TRBV10-3 to TRBJ2-7; D gene unclear. Germline values: CDR1 ENHRY, CDR2 SYGVKD. Trimming pared 6 bases from V and 1 base from J, leaving 10 bases between. The CDR3 totals 13 residues. CDR3 bases: TGTGCCATCAGAGATGAAGTGTCCTACGAGCAGTACTTC. This translates into CAIRDEVSYEQYF.

This clonotype was observed a handful of times. This sequence joins TRBV4-3 and TRBJ2-3, with TRBD2 as a possible D gene (5 bases). The CDR3 is 17 residues long. Trimming shortened V by 0 bases and J by 3 bases, and 16 bases separated the two germline ends. From germline, CDR1 is LGHNA and CDR2 YSLEER. The CDR3 DNA sequence: TGCGCCAGCAGCCAAGACGGGAAAGCGGTGAGGACAGATACGCAGTATTTT. Translated, it gives CASSQDGKAVRTDTQYF.

The rearrangement uses TRBV2 and TRBJ2-5; 12 positions agree with TRBD2. V trimming: 5 bases; J trimming: 5 bases; junction bases outside the gene matches: 9. Germline V CDR1 and CDR2: SNHLY, FYNNEI. This CDR3 contains 16 residues. For the CDR3, the DNA is TGTGCCAGCAGTCGGGGGACTAGCGGGTTACAGGAGACCCAGTACTTC. Translation gives CASSRGTSGLQETQYF.

This clonotype was seen a handful of times. This chain connects TRBV19 to TRBJ1-5; 7 positions match TRBD1. V lost 5 bases and J lost 7; bases outside the gene matches: 8. The CDR3 runs to 14 residues. Germline assignment: CDR1 LNHDA and CDR2 SQIVND (reference sequence). The CDR3 loop reads CASSLRQGRQPQHF. The DNA of the CDR3 is TGTGCCAGTAGTCTTCGACAGGGTAGACAGCCCCAGCATTTT. Full variable domain (rest looked up from reference TRBV19 and TRBJ1-5): DGGITQSPKYLFRKEGQNVTLSCEQNLNHDAMYWYRQDPGQGLRLIYYSQIVNDFQKGDIAEGYSVSREKKESFPLTVTSAQKNPTAFYLCASSLRQGRQPQHFGDGTRLSIL.

This clonotype was counted at least ten times. This rearrangement joins TRBV12-3 or TRBV12-4 to TRBJ1-2; a weak D match, TRBD1 (5 bases). This CDR3 is 14 amino acids long. Trimming removed 5 bases from V and 2 bases from J, with 12 bases in between. CDR3 sequence: CASSPTAVNYGYTF. The CDR3 region has the DNA TGTGCCAGCAGTCCGACAGCCGTCAACTATGGCTACACCTTC.

This clonotype was detected a few times. V and J are TRBV2 and TRBJ2-3; no reliable D call. Germline V lookup: CDR1 SNHLY, CDR2 FYNNEI. The CDR3 is 12 amino acids. V was cut by 3 bases and J by 6 bases, with 7 bases left in between. CDR3 nucleotides: TGTGCCAGCAGTGAGACGATGGATACGCAGTATTTT. It is translated as CASSETMDTQYF. The full variable domain, with the rest looked up from reference TRBV2 and TRBJ2-3, is EPEVTQTPSHQVTQMGQEVILRCVPISNHLYFYWYRQILGQKVEFLVSFYNNEISEKSEIFDDQFSVERPDGSNFTLKIRSTKLEDSAMYFCASSETMDTQYFGPGTRLTVL.

This chain links TRBV11-2 with TRBJ2-1; 11 nucleotides line up with TRBD2. The CDR3 contains 18 residues. Germline-derived CDR1 and CDR2 are SGHAT and FQNNGV. V shed 5 bases and J 0 bases; nucleotides not matched to a gene: 9. The CDR3 coding sequence is TGTGCCAGCAGCCCGATACTAGCGGGAGCCAGCTCCTACAATGAGCAGTTCTTC. The encoded protein is CASSPILAGASSYNEQFF.